The clone carrying this TCR beta chain has a handful of counts. Its target is unknown. A single record per CDR3 protein comes from TCRdb applying MiXCR to the reads. The sample lists some 350,000 distinct CDR3 sequences, about 32% occurring once. The sample belongs to a study of T cell repertoires in cytomegalovirus infection. Study at large: CMV epitopes that were recently identified and HLA-C-restricted were used alongside well-studied HLA-B-restricted ones. A matching HLA type, together with CMV infection, was signaled by public TCR beta signatures. Study results and caveats: The ex vivo response was dominated by HLA-C-restricted CMV-specific TCR beta clonotypes. Of the TCR beta families, the public ones yielded a cumulative frequency that identified carriers of CMV plus the relevant HLA.

CDR1 is SNHLY, CDR2 FYNNEI, per germline. The CDR3 covers 15 residues. The germline V and J ends were trimmed by 4 bases and 6 bases, with 16 bases remaining between them. This sequence joins TRBV2 and TRBJ2-1; D gene unclear. This specimen was cultured PBMCs, taken from culture after CMV antigen stimulation. This receptor was identified in a human donor in good health (CMV status not recorded). Some clones in this sample may be carry-over from other donors' samples. DNA for the CDR3: TGTGCCAGCAGTGTTGGCGGCCGTGTGGGCAATGAGCAGTTCTTC. Its protein is CASSVGGRVGNEQFF.